This paragraph covers one T cell receptor beta chain sequence. The junction differs from germline at one of its ends, possibly a read error. The data derive from a study of control samples from healthy donors and cancer patients. The CDR3 spans 15 residues. The germline V gene has CDR1 WSHSY and CDR2 SAAADI. Clones were sequenced by immunoSEQ multiplex PCR, and TCRdb holds only the in-frame ones, with some missing. The repertoire includes 55,000 to 85,000 clones, roughly nine tenths of them detected once, and 15% to 20% sits in the top ten. The sequenced material came from PBMCs. This chain uses TRBV10-2 with TRBJ2-5; 11 bases are shared with TRBD1. The clonotype was recovered from a man aged 55-75 years with lung cancer. The CDR3 nucleotides are TGCCCCAGCAGACGGACAGGGGGCGCAGGAGAGACCCAGTACTTC. It is translated as CPSRRTGGAGETQYF.